The rows below give T cell receptor beta chains drawn from one sample of a study of regulatory T cells in long-lasting Graves disease. TCRdb reprocessed the multiplex PCR reads via MiXCR and lists one record per CDR3 protein. In the table there are roughly 490,000 distinct CDR3 sequences, under 25% of which are singletons. This specimen was peripheral blood mononuclear cells (PBMCs), taken when the disease was refractory, from a patient treated with antithyroid drugs. All receptors derive from a female donor with Graves disease. The CDR3 runs from the conserved cysteine through the conserved F or W. A D gene is named only where the DNA matches it firmly. Expanded clones are given a class, and other clones once, few, many or no size at all.

>NA|TRBD1|TRBV12-3/TRBV12-4|TRBJ1-1
TGTGCCAGCAGTTTGGTCCCCGGGACAGGGAGCCTCACTGAAGCTTTCTTT
CASSLVPGTGSLTEAFF
>NA|NA|TRBV28|TRBJ2-5
TGTGCCAGCACCTTTTGGGGTCGGGACCAAGAGACCCAGTACTTC
CASTFWGRDQETQYF
>many|NA|TRBV28|TRBJ1-3
TGTGCCAGCAGTTCACACTCTGGAAACACCATATATTTT
CASSSHSGNTIYF
>NA|NA|TRBV11-3|TRBJ2-1
TGTGCCAGCAGCAACATGTGGGAGGTCGGTAGGGGGTTCTTC
CASSNMWEVGRGFF
>few|NA|TRBV7-2|TRBJ2-2
TGTGCCAGCAGCCCCTTTGGAGGAGGGGAGCTGTTTTTT
CASSPFGGGELFF
>few|NA|TRBV20-1|TRBJ2-3
TGCAGTGCTAGGCACCCGGAGACGCAGTATTTT
CSARHPETQYF
>many|NA|TRBV20-1|TRBJ1-6
TGCAGTGCTGTCGGGGGGAGCTCCGTTTCACCCCTCCACTTT
CSAVGGSSVSPLHF
>few|NA|TRBV6-2/TRBV6-3|TRBJ1-1
TGTGCCAGCAGCCTTCTCGGAAAAGGGACTGAAGCTTTCTTT
CASSLLGKGTEAFF
>many|TRBD1|TRBV27|TRBJ2-5
TGTGCCAGCAACCACAGGGGACGGCAAGAGACCCAGTACTTC
CASNHRGRQETQYF
>few|NA|TRBV20-1|TRBJ2-7
TGCAGTGCTAGGAAGGCGGGGGCCTCCTACGAGCAGTACTTC
CSARKAGASYEQYF
>NA|NA|TRBV29-1|TRBJ2-1
TGCAGCGTTGACCCCTCGGACAATGAGCAGTTCTTC
CSVDPSDNEQFF
>few|NA|TRBV20-1|TRBJ2-6
TGCAGTGCTAGTCCCCCCTCTGGGGCCAACGTCCTGACTTTC
CSASPPSGANVLTF
>NA|TRBD1|TRBV28|TRBJ1-2
TGTGCCAGCGGGCTAGGACAGGCCGGTGGCTACACCTTC
CASGLGQAGGYTF
>NA|NA|TRBV7-2|TRBJ1-1
TGTGCCAGCAGCCCGCAGACAGGAATGAACACTGAAGCTTTCTTT
CASSPQTGMNTEAFF
>few|NA|TRBV7-3|TRBJ1-1
TGTGCCAGCAGCTTCCAGCACTGGGGCACTGAAGCTTTCTTT
CASSFQHWGTEAFF
>NA|NA|TRBV5-5|TRBJ1-2
TGTGCCAGCAGCTTCTCCCTCCCGTCGGGCTATGGCTACACCTTC
CASSFSLPSGYGYTF
>few|NA|TRBV9|TRBJ1-1
TGTGCCAGCAGCGTAGCAGGGTCCATGAACACTGAAGCTTTCTTT
CASSVAGSMNTEAFF
>many|NA|TRBV24-1|TRBJ2-1
TGTGCCACCAGTGATTCAGGCCCAGGGCTTAACAATGAGCAGTTCTTC
CATSDSGPGLNNEQFF
>few|NA|TRBV7-2|TRBJ1-6
TGTGCCAGCAGCCGAAGGGAAGTAAATTCACCCCTCCACTTT
CASSRREVNSPLHF
>many|TRBD2|TRBV28|TRBJ2-7
TGTGCCAGCAGCCAAGGAGTAGCGGGTTTTTGGGAGCAGTACTTC
CASSQGVAGFWEQYF
>NA|NA|TRBV6-1|TRBJ2-2
TGTGCCAGCAAAGTGACGGACGGGGTCACCGGGGAGCTGTTTTTT
CASKVTDGVTGELFF
>many|NA|TRBV28|TRBJ1-2
TGTGCCTGTGAAACGGAAAGCTTGGATGGCTACACCTTC
CACETESLDGYTF
>many|NA|TRBV7-9|TRBJ2-7
TGTGCCAGCAGCCAGCCGGGACAATCCTACGAGCAGTACTTC
CASSQPGQSYEQYF
>few|TRBD1|TRBV5-5|TRBJ1-2
TGTGCCAGCAGCGGACGGACAGGTCCTGCTAACTATGGCTACACCTTC
CASSGRTGPANYGYTF
>NA|TRBD1|TRBV5-6|TRBJ2-7
TGTGCCAGCAGAGGAGGACAGGTGCAGTACTTC
CASRGGQVQYF
>few|NA|TRBV7-2|TRBJ1-1
TGTGCCAGCAGCTATACAGGGCCGAACACTGAAGCTTTCTTT
CASSYTGPNTEAFF
>many|NA|TRBV15|TRBJ2-6
TGTGCCACCAGCAGAGATATACCGAGCTCTGGGGCCAACGTCCTGACTTTC
CATSRDIPSSGANVLTF
>many|NA|TRBV7-2|TRBJ1-1
TGTGCCAGCAGCGCGGGACACGGCCGCACTGAAGCTTTCTTT
CASSAGHGRTEAFF
>many|TRBD2|TRBV2|TRBJ2-5
TGTGCCAGCAGCGCACCGGGACTATCAGAGACCCAGTACTTC
CASSAPGLSETQYF
>NA|NA|TRBV5-5|TRBJ2-6
TGTGCCAGCAGCCCGGGGCCAGCTGGGGCCAACGTCCTGACTTTC
CASSPGPAGANVLTF
>many|TRBD2|TRBV28|TRBJ2-5
TGTGCCAGCAGTTCCACTAGCGTTGGGAGGGAGACCCAGTACTTC
CASSSTSVGRETQYF
>NA|TRBD1|TRBV15|TRBJ2-7
TGTGCCACCAGCAGCTACGACAGGGGTTCCTACGAGCAGTACTTC
CATSSYDRGSYEQYF
>many|TRBD1|TRBV2|TRBJ2-5
TGTGCCAGCAGTCCGGGACAGAGGACGGAAAAGACCCAGTACTTC
CASSPGQRTEKTQYF
>NA|TRBD1|TRBV29-1|TRBJ1-4
TGCAGCGGGGCCGGGACAGCAAATGAAAAACTGTTTTTT
CSGAGTANEKLFF
>many|TRBD1|TRBV7-6|TRBJ2-7
TGTGCCAGCAGCTTAGATGGACAGGTGGAGGAGTACTTC
CASSLDGQVEEYF
>few|NA|TRBV12-3/TRBV12-4|TRBJ1-1
TGTGCCAGCAGCATACAGGGTGTGAGTACTGAAGCTTTCTTT
CASSIQGVSTEAFF
>many|TRBD1|TRBV12-3/TRBV12-4|TRBJ1-1
TGTGCCAGCAGTCGGGGGCCCGGGACAGGTCTAAACACTGAAGCTTTCTTT
CASSRGPGTGLNTEAFF
>NA|NA|TRBV27|TRBJ2-5
TGTGCCAGCGAAGAGCAGTACTTC
CASEEQYF
>NA|NA|TRBV5-1|TRBJ1-6
TGCGCCAGCACCGGGACCTATAATTCACCCCTCCACTTT
CASTGTYNSPLHF
>few|NA|TRBV9|TRBJ2-5
TGTGCCAGCAGCGTAGCGGGGTTGTCCCAAGAGACCCAGTACTTC
CASSVAGLSQETQYF
>few|NA|TRBV12-3/TRBV12-4|TRBJ2-1
TGTGCCAGCAGTTCAGGTTCCAGCCGGTTTTGGAATGAGCAGTTCTTC
CASSSGSSRFWNEQFF
>few|NA|TRBV12-3/TRBV12-4|TRBJ2-7
TGTGCCAGCACCCCCGACAGGTTCTCTGGCGAGCAGTACTTC
CASTPDRFSGEQYF
>NA|NA|TRBV4-2|TRBJ2-5
TGTGCCAGCAGCCAAGACCGTGTGGGAGAGACCCAGTACTTC
CASSQDRVGETQYF
>NA|NA|TRBV7-2|TRBJ2-7
TGTGCCAGCAGCTTCTTACACGAGCAGTACTTC
CASSFLHEQYF
>NA|TRBD1|TRBV6-2/TRBV6-3|TRBJ1-1
TGTGCCAGCAGTTACTCCCGCGACAGGGGCAGCACTGAAGCTTTCTTT
CASSYSRDRGSTEAFF
>NA|NA|TRBV6-2/TRBV6-3|TRBJ2-2
TGTGCCAGCAGTTACTCGAACAGGAACACCGGGGAGCTGTTTTTT
CASSYSNRNTGELFF
>many|NA|TRBV7-8|TRBJ2-5
TGTGCCAGCAGCTTCCCACTCCGGGACGGGCAGCAAGAGACCCAGTACTTC
CASSFPLRDGQQETQYF